This TCR beta chain emerged from a study of OX40 agonist ivuxolimab in advanced cancers. Study details: Patients undergoing dose escalation presented with hepatocellular carcinoma, melanoma, renal cell or head and neck cancer. Mean age about 60 years, range 23 to 79; approximately 83% male. Findings and limits, study-wide: Part of the nonresponder group also had normalized T-cell clonal expansion that was low. The antigen specificity of the peripheral T cells (those that were expanded) was not determined.

Libraries were prepared by immunoSEQ multiplex PCR; TCRdb keeps only in-frame clonotypes and omits some of them. Among about 6,300 clones listed, 70% were seen once. This CDR3 is 15 amino acids long. The germline CDR1 and CDR2 sequences are MDHEN and SYDVKM. V lost 4 bases, J lost 8 bases, and 21 bases lay in between. With regard to this clone: Antigen unknown.

Sequencing was performed on CD4+ or CD8+ T cells sorted from blood, taken in a trial of the OX40 agonist ivuxolimab. The sequence was obtained from an adult with an advanced solid tumor such as melanoma, head and neck, liver or kidney cancer. This sequence joins TRBV28 and TRBJ2-7; D possibly corresponds to TRBD1 (6 bases). CDR3 DNA: TGTGCCAGCAGTTCACGCCGGGACAATCCTGGGAAGCAGTACTTC. Translation: CASSSRRDNPGKQYF.